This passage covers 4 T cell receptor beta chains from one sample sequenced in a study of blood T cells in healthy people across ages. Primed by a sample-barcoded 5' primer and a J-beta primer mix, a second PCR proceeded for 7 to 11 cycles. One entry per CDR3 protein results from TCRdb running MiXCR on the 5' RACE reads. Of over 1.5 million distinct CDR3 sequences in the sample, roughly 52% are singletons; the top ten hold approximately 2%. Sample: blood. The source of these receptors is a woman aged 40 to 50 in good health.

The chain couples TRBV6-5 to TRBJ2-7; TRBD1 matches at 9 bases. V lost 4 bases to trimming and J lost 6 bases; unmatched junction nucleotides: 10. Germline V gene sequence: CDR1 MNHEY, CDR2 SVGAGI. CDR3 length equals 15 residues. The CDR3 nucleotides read TGTGCCAGCAGTTTAATCGGGACAGGGAAGTTCGAGCAGTACTTC. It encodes CASSLIGTGKFEQYF.

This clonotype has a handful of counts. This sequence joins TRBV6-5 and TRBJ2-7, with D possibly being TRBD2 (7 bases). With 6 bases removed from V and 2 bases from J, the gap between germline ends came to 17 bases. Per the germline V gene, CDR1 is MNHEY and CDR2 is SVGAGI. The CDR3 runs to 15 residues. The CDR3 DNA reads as TGTGCCAGCAGCCCTCCCTGGGGGGGCGCCTACGAGCAGTACTTC. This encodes CASSPPWGGAYEQYF.

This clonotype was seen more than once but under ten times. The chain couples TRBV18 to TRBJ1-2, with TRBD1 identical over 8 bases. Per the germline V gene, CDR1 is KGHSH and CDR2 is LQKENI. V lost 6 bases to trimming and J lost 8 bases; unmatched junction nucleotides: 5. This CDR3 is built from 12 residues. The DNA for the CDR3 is TGTGCCAGCTCCCCGGACAGGGAAGGCTACACCTTC. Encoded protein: CASSPDREGYTF.

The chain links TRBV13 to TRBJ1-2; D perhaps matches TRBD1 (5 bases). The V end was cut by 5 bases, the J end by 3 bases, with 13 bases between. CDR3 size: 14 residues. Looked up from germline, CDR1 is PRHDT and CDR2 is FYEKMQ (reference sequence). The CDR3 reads CASSARGSHYGYTF. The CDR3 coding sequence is TGTGCCAGCAGCGCAAGGGGAAGCCACTATGGCTACACCTTC.